This section outlines one TCR beta chain sequence together with its context. Its antigen is as yet unknown. 5'RACE with 10-nucleotide random UMIs produced the cDNA. From the 5' RACE reads, TCRdb called clonotypes with MiXCR, one entry per CDR3 protein. The repertoire has about 45,000 distinct CDR3 sequences, about 13% of them found once; the top ten carry more than 9.5%. Germline V gene data show CDR1 as MNHEY and CDR2 as SMNVEV (reference sequence). This CDR3 contains 16 residues. J gave up 2 bases and V 1 base, and 8 bases lay outside the gene matches. This specimen belongs to a study of neurological immune-mediated disorders. Time point reported: longitudinal time-point 3. A total of 2 million PBMCs stored at -80 degrees C provided the unsorted libraries. Study-level points and caveats: The study found no CDR3 amino acid sequences shared by expanded clones across subjects, suggesting private repertoires in all groups. Levels of TCR clonal expansion peaked in HTLV-1-associated myelopathy and reached their lowest in multiple sclerosis, under those of healthy controls.

Input material: PBMCs. The chain joins TRBV27 to TRBJ2-7; 7 bases are a match to TRBD2. This TCR was recovered from a man aged 25 to 40 in good health. The CDR3 spells CASSLFPLAETYEQYF. DNA of the CDR3: TGTGCCAGCAGTTTATTCCCCCTAGCGGAGACCTACGAGCAGTACTTC.